This TCR beta chain was obtained from a study of early stage breast cancer tumors. Whole-study context: Of about 17 invasive breast tumors, more than nine were hormone receptor-positive, HER2-negative.

Here immunoSEQ multiplex PCR was the method, and the copy in TCRdb shows in-frame clones only, minus some. The sample comprises some 70,000 clones, roughly three quarters of which are singletons, and around 3.4% rests with the top ten. Germline trimming cut 3 bases from V and 8 bases from J; bases unmatched to any gene: 21. The CDR3 contains 19 residues. CDR1 and CDR2 (germline): MNHNS, SASEGT. The sequence was collected from a person aged 60 to 70 with breast cancer. The specimen was blood. The rearrangement links TRBV6-1 to TRBJ1-4; 7 nucleotides align to TRBD1. The CDR3 nucleotides are TGTGCCAGCAGTGATAAGGACAGGTTGAGGGTCTTCCGGGGCGAAAAACTGTTTTTT. It encodes CASSDKDRLRVFRGEKLFF.